These 11 T cell receptor beta chains came from one sample sequenced in a study of T cells in Graves' hyperthyroidism and ophthalmopathy. Template material for amplifying TCR beta CDR3 regions consisted of RNA transcripts. During a first-round RT-PCR of the TCR CDR3, the HTBI primer set was used. TCRdb re-called the multiplex PCR reads with MiXCR, one entry per CDR3 protein. Found here are hundreds of thousands of distinct CDR3 sequences, approximately 14% of them singletons; the top ten hold about 7.7%. Sequenced: blood. The receptor source for this set is a woman aged 18-29 years with Graves' hyperthyroidism.

Many counts were recorded for this clonotype. CDR3: CATSGTGYGYTF. CDR3 nucleotide sequence: TGTGCCACCAGTGGGACAGGGTATGGCTACACCTTC. V and J are TRBV24-1 and TRBJ1-2, with TRBD1 matching over 8 bases. V trimming: 5 bases; J trimming: 5 bases; junction bases outside the gene matches: 0. The germline gives CDR1 KGHDR, CDR2 SFDVKD. The CDR3 runs 12 residues.

This clonotype was counted at least ten times. This chain joins TRBV19 and TRBJ2-1, with 9 bases identical to TRBD2. Germline CDR1 and CDR2: LNHDA and SQIVND (reference sequence). Trimming took 5 bases from V and 12 from J; bases not matched to a gene: 14. The CDR3 extends over 15 amino acids. For the CDR3, the DNA is TGTGCCAGTAGTCCCGGAGATCTAGCGGGGCTGGGGCAGTTCTTC. Translating gives CASSPGDLAGLGQFF.

This clonotype appeared a few times. The V and J genes are TRBV5-1 and TRBJ1-5; D is possibly TRBD1 (6 bases). Germline CDR1 and CDR2: SGHRS and YFSETQ. V was pared by 1 base and J by 0 bases, with 11 bases between. There are 16 residues in the CDR3. Here the CDR3 DNA reads TGCGCCAGCAGCTTGAGGGACATTGGTAGCAATCAGCCCCAGCATTTT. This gives the protein CASSLRDIGSNQPQHF.

This clonotype was counted ten times or more. The V call is TRBV7-9, the J call TRBJ2-3; TRBD1 might be the D (5 bases). V was pared by 3 bases and J by 2 bases, with 15 bases between. Germline lookup yields CDR1 SEHNR and CDR2 FQNEAQ (reference sequence). The CDR3 has 16 amino acids. CDR3 in amino acids: CASSFGFGADTDTQYF. The CDR3 DNA reads TGTGCCAGCAGCTTCGGGTTTGGGGCGGACACAGATACGCAGTATTTT.

The chain has TRBV11-2 and TRBJ2-1; D is perhaps TRBD2 (6 bases). The CDR3 covers 15 residues. The ends were cut back, 5 bases at V and 5 bases at J, with 16 bases in the middle. The germline V gene has CDR1 SGHAT and CDR2 FQNNGV. CDR3 coding DNA: TGTGCCAGCAGCCCCATTGCGGGGAAAAACAATGAGCAGTTCTTC. Translating gives CASSPIAGKNNEQFF.

Worth noting for this clonotype: Being one base from a much bigger clone, this may be a read error. This chain connects TRBV9 to TRBJ2-1; tentatively, D is TRBD2 (6 bases). The germline gives CDR1 SGDLS, CDR2 YYNGEE. Trimming took 5 bases from V and 8 from J, leaving 20 bases between them. The CDR3 sequence is 15 residues long. The CDR3 spells CASSSLGGSRDEQFF. The CDR3 DNA is TGTGCCAGCAGTTCCCTTGGGGGGAGTAGGGATGAGCAGTTCTTC. Together with reference TRBV9 and TRBJ2-1, the CDR3 gives the full variable domain: DSGVTQTPKHLITATGQRVTLRCSPRSGDLSVYWYQQSLDQGLQFLIQYYNGEERAKGNILERFSAQQFPDLHSELNLSSLELGDSALYFCASSSLGGSRDEQFFGPGTRLTVL.

The CDR3 DNA sequence: TGCAGTGCTAGAGCCGGCGGACTAGCGACCGGGGAGCTGTTTTTT. Protein: CSARAGGLATGELFF. The chain couples TRBV20-1 to TRBJ2-2; TRBD2 aligns across 9 bases. The CDR3 covers 15 residues. Germline V gene data show CDR1 as DFQATT and CDR2 as SNEGSKA (reference sequence). V gave up 1 base and J gave up 5 bases; unmatched junction bases: 5.

This clonotype was seen a single time. The J gene is TRBJ1-2, the V gene TRBV6-2 or TRBV6-3, with D unclear. The CDR3 sequence is 13 residues long. V was shortened by 6 bases and J by 2 bases, with 10 bases between the two germline ends. Per the germline V gene, CDR1 is MNHEY and CDR2 is SVGEGT. The CDR3 region is CASSRSSNYGYTF. The CDR3 region has the DNA TGTGCCAGCAGCCGATCTTCCAACTATGGCTACACCTTC.

This clonotype appeared a few times. V usage is TRBV6-1 and J usage is TRBJ2-3; D is uncertain. Germline V gene data show CDR1 as MNHNS and CDR2 as SASEGT. The V and J ends lost 0 bases and 5 bases respectively, with 6 bases between them. The CDR3 runs to 13 residues. This CDR3 reads CASSEAERDTQYF. The CDR3, as DNA: TGTGCCAGCAGTGAAGCAGAGCGAGATACGCAGTATTTT.

This clonotype was counted between two and nine times. The chain links TRBV6-1 to TRBJ2-7; D gene ambiguous. The CDR3 length is 14 residues. Germline CDR1 reads MNHNS; CDR2 reads SASEGT. The V end was cut by 6 bases, the J end by 3 bases, with 15 bases between. Here the CDR3 reads CASSGPGSNYEQYF. The CDR3 DNA reads TGTGCCAGCAGCGGGCCCGGATCGAACTACGAGCAGTACTTC.

Many counts were recorded for this clonotype. The rearrangement joins TRBV5-1 to TRBJ1-2; tentative D call: TRBD1 (5 bases). CDR1 is SGHRS, CDR2 YFSETQ, per germline. V shed 4 bases and J shed 4 bases, with 8 bases lying between them. The CDR3 length is 12 residues. CDR3 sequence: CASSVDSYGYTF. CDR3 DNA: TGCGCCAGCAGCGTTGACAGCTATGGCTACACCTTC.